The source of this T cell receptor beta chain is a study of T cell responses to AZD1222 COVID-19 vaccine. Profiling relied on immunoSEQ multiplex PCR, and the TCRdb table lists in-frame clones only, not all of them. The sample yields around 110,000 clones, roughly 93% seen once. Second-dose intervals of approximately 4 or approximately 12 weeks were pooled. V lost 3 bases and J 1 base, leaving 16 bases between the germline ends. CDR3 length: 15 residues. The germline V gene has CDR1 SQVTM and CDR2 ANQGSEA. This clonotype was obtained from an adult who received the AZD1222 COVID-19 vaccine. The sample was peripheral blood, taken 28 days after the second AZD1222 dose. The gene calls are TRBV29-1 and TRBJ2-7, with D maybe TRBD1 (6 bases). CDR3 sequence reads: CSVEGAPGNSYEQYF. DNA for the CDR3: TGCAGCGTTGAGGGGGCCCCGGGAAATTCCTACGAGCAGTACTTC.